The rows below give T cell receptor beta chains drawn from one sample of a study of blood T cell repertoires in COVID-19. Assay: immunoSEQ multiplex PCR; the TCRdb copy retains only in-frame clones and omits some. The table has 200,000 or so clones, 70% to 90% seen once. Specimen: peripheral blood. The receptors here all came from a woman aged 40 to 49 who had recovered from COVID-19. Each CDR3 is given with its conserved first and last residue. The order of the fields is V gene, clone size, CDR3 protein. Only some rows state a clone size, as once, few, many or a class for expanded clones.

V gene: TRBV11-2; clone size: .; CDR3 protein: CASSLGGGASGELFF
V gene: TRBV6-5; clone size: .; CDR3 protein: CATWTEIYGYTF
V gene: TRBV7-8; clone size: .; CDR3 protein: CASSSQTSGGQETQYF
V gene: TRBV29-1; clone size: .; CDR3 protein: CSVTTGGMDTEAFF
V gene: TRBV12-5; clone size: .; CDR3 protein: CASGLVGGNTEAFF
V gene: TRBV28; clone size: .; CDR3 protein: CASSLLGQEGSIQYF
V gene: TRBV5-1; clone size: .; CDR3 protein: CASSWGAGSTTDTQYF
V gene: TRBV11-1; clone size: .; CDR3 protein: CATRVGALMNTEAFF
V gene: TRBV28; clone size: .; CDR3 protein: CASSSGAGAFYEQYF
V gene: TRBV24-1; clone size: .; CDR3 protein: CATSDEKTQETQYF
V gene: TRBV4-3; clone size: .; CDR3 protein: CASSQDRGRMQPQHF
V gene: TRBV7-6; clone size: .; CDR3 protein: CASSLTGAGANVLTF
V gene: TRBV10-3; clone size: .; CDR3 protein: CAISDSDTGANVLTF
V gene: TRBV5-1; clone size: few; CDR3 protein: CASSSGASQGNTIYF
V gene: TRBV5-1; clone size: .; CDR3 protein: CASSLLAGSKYEQYF
V gene: TRBV6-5; clone size: .; CDR3 protein: CASSLMRSDYGYTF
V gene: TRBV29-1; clone size: few; CDR3 protein: CSVSSTTYEQYF
V gene: TRBV6-5; clone size: .; CDR3 protein: CASRLGTGRAYEQYF
V gene: TRBV6-2/TRBV6-3; clone size: few; CDR3 protein: CASSTTVRTDTQYF
V gene: TRBV7-6; clone size: .; CDR3 protein: CASSPLNSGGPTDTQYF
V gene: TRBV30; clone size: .; CDR3 protein: CAWSATGTTGANVLTF
V gene: TRBV11-2; clone size: .; CDR3 protein: CASSLDFVQREANTGELFF
V gene: TRBV14; clone size: .; CDR3 protein: CASSQTGFIGEQFF
V gene: TRBV4-3; clone size: .; CDR3 protein: CASSLDRGPSGELFF
V gene: TRBV28; clone size: .; CDR3 protein: CASSFGTSGRETQYF
V gene: TRBV24-1; clone size: .; CDR3 protein: CATRGQGRDGYTF
V gene: TRBV11-2; clone size: .; CDR3 protein: CASSPLRQAGSYGYTF
V gene: TRBV5-1; clone size: .; CDR3 protein: CASSLEGQGNQPQHF
V gene: TRBV5-4; clone size: .; CDR3 protein: CASAMGHQVHNEQFF
V gene: TRBV18; clone size: .; CDR3 protein: CASSLSENTEAFF
V gene: TRBV30; clone size: once; CDR3 protein: CAWSAGTGVGEQYF
V gene: TRBV9; clone size: .; CDR3 protein: CARYRGEVQYF
V gene: TRBV7-6; clone size: .; CDR3 protein: CASSFSGGTGELFF
V gene: TRBV6-4; clone size: .; CDR3 protein: CASSAGGANTGELFF
V gene: TRBV5-8; clone size: .; CDR3 protein: CASSRTVSGNTIYF
V gene: TRBV6-5; clone size: .; CDR3 protein: CASSYSSGGTSGELFF
V gene: TRBV28; clone size: .; CDR3 protein: CASSLGTFGTQYF
V gene: TRBV27; clone size: .; CDR3 protein: CATGQRNNYGYTF
V gene: TRBV7-6; clone size: .; CDR3 protein: CASSLGGSSPLHF
V gene: TRBV2; clone size: once; CDR3 protein: CASCWTGGPYSNQPQHF
V gene: TRBV19; clone size: once; CDR3 protein: CASSILSRQGLDGYTF
V gene: TRBV5-5; clone size: .; CDR3 protein: CASSPAGPKGAYEQYF
V gene: TRBV4-1; clone size: .; CDR3 protein: CASSQGGGGQETQYF
V gene: TRBV11-3; clone size: .; CDR3 protein: CASSPDRTGGGEQYF